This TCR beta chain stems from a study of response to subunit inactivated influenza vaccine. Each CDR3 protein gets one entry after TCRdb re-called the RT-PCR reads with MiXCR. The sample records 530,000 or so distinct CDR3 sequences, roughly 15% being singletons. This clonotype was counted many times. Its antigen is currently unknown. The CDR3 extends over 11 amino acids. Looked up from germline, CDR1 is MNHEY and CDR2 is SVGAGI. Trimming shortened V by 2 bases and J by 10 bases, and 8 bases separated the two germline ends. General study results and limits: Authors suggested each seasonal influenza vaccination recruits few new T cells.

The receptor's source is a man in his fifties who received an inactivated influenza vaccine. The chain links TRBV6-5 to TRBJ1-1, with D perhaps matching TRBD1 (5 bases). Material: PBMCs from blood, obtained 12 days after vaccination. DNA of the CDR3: TGTGCCAGCAGTTACGAGGGGAGAGCTTTCTTT. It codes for CASSYEGRAFF.